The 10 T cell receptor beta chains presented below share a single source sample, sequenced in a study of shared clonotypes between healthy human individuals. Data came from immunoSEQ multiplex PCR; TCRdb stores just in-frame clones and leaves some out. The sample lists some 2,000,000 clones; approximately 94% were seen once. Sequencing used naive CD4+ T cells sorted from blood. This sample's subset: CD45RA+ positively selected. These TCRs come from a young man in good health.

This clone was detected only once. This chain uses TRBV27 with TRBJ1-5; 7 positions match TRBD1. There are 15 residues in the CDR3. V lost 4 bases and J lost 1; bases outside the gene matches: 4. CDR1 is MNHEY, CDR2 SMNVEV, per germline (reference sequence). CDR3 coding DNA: TGTGCCAGCAGTTCCAGGGGGGGAAGCAATCAGCCCCAGCATTTT. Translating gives CASSSRGGSNQPQHF.

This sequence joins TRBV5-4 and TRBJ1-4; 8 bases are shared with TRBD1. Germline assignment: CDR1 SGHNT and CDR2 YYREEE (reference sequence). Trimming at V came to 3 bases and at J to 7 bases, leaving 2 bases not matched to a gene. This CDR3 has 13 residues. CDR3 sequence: CASSSDRGEKLFF. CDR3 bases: TGTGCCAGCAGCTCCGACAGGGGTGAAAAACTGTTTTTT.

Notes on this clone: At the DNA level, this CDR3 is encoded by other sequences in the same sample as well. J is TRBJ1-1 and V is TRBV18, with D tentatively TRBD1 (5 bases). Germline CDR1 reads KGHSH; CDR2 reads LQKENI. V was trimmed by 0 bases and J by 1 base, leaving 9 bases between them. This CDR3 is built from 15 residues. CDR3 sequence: CASSPPRGANTEAFF. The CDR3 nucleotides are TGTGCCAGCTCACCACCAAGGGGAGCGAACACTGAAGCTTTCTTT.

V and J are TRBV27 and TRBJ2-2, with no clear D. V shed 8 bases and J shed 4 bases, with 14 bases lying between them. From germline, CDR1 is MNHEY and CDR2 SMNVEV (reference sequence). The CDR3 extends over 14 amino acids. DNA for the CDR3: TGTGCCAGCCGACGGGTGATCGGCACCGGGGAGCTGTTTTTT. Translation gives CASRRVIGTGELFF.

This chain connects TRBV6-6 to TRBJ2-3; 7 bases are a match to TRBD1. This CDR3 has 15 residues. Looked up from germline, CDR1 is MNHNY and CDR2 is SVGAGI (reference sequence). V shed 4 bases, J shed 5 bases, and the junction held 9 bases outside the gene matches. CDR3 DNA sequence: TGTGCCAGCAGTTCAGGACAGGTCTGGGGAGATACGCAGTATTTT. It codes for CASSSGQVWGDTQYF.

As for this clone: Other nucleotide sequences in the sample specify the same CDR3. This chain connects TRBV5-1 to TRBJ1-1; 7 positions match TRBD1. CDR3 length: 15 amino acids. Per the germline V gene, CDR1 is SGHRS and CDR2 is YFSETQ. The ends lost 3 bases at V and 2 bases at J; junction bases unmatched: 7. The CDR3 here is CASSWWTGPNTEAFF. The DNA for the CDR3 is TGCGCCAGCAGCTGGTGGACAGGACCAAACACTGAAGCTTTCTTT.

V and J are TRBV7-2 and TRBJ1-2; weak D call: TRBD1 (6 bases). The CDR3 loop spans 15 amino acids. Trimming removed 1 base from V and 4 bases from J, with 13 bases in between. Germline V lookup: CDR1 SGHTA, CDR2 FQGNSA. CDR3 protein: CASSLVVRGIYGYTF. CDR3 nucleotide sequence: TGTGCCAGCAGCTTAGTGGTCAGGGGAATCTATGGCTACACCTTC.

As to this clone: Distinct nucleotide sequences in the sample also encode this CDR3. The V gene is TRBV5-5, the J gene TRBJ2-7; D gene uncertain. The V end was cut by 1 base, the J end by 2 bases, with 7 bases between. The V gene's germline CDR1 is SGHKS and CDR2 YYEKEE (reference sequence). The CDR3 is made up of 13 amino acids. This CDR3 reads CASSLSGTYEQYF. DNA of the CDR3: TGTGCCAGCAGCTTGTCAGGCACCTACGAGCAGTACTTC.

CDR3 sequence: CASSRYGTGYMNTEAFF. The CDR3 nucleotides are TGTGCCAGCAGCCGATACGGGACAGGGTATATGAACACTGAAGCTTTCTTT. This rearrangement joins TRBV7-2 to TRBJ1-1; 9 bases agree with TRBD1. The V gene end was trimmed by 5 bases and the J gene end by 0 bases; junction bases not matched to a gene: 10. The CDR3 loop spans 17 amino acids. In germline, CDR1 is SGHTA, CDR2 FQGNSA.

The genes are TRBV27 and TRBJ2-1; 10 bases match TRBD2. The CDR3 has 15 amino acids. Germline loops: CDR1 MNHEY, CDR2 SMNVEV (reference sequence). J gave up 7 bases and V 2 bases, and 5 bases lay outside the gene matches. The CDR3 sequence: CASSLTIAGGNEQFF. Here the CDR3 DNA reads TGTGCCAGCAGTTTAACGATAGCGGGGGGAAATGAGCAGTTCTTC.